A selection of T cell receptor beta chains follows, all from one sample in a study of T-cell reconstitution after alpha-beta-depleted transplantation in children. MiXCR was run by TCRdb on the PCR reads, yielding one entry per CDR3 protein. The sample lists 800,000 to 1,000,000 distinct CDR3 sequences; roughly 29% were seen once. The sequencing here drew on PBMCs, mostly from graft donor cells, taken 360 days after TCRalphabeta/CD19-depleted stem cell transplant. The receptor set was obtained from a boy under three years old who had a stem cell transplant for SCID, so the T cells may come from the graft donor. Each CDR3 is given with its conserved first and last residue. A D gene is named only where the DNA matches it firmly. The listing skips clone size in some rows; elsewhere it reads once, few, many or a size class.

abundance	d_gene	v_gene	j_gene	CDR3nt	CDR3aa
many	.	TRBV20-1	TRBJ2-1	TGCAGTGCTAGGACTATTAGCTCCTACAATGAGCAGTTCTTC	CSARTISSYNEQFF
.	.	TRBV9	TRBJ1-2	TGTGCCAGCAGCGTAGAGCAGGACCCTATGCTGGGCTACACCTTC	CASSVEQDPMLGYTF
few	.	TRBV14	TRBJ2-1	TGTGCCAGCAGCCAAAAGGAAGAACGGGAGTTCTTC	CASSQKEEREFF
few	TRBD2	TRBV20-1	TRBJ2-3	TGCACCAATCGCGCGGGGGGGAGCACAGATACGCAGTATTTT	CTNRAGGSTDTQYF
.	.	TRBV12-3/TRBV12-4	TRBJ2-5	TGTGCCAGCAGTTTATTACGACGGGCCGTCGGCGGGGACACCCAGTACTTC	CASSLLRRAVGGDTQYF
.	.	TRBV11-2	TRBJ2-3	TGTGCCAGCAGCTTGAGTTCGTGGACTAGCACAGATACGCAGTATTTT	CASSLSSWTSTDTQYF
few	.	TRBV25-1	TRBJ2-1	TGTGCCAGCAGTGAACGAGGCCTGTTCTACAATGAGCAGTTCTTC	CASSERGLFYNEQFF
few	.	TRBV7-9	TRBJ2-1	TGTGCCAGCAGCTTAACACCGTCCAAAGGCGATGAGCAGTTCTTC	CASSLTPSKGDEQFF
.	TRBD2	TRBV28	TRBJ2-3	TGTGCCAGCAGTTTGCCACTTCCAGCGGGGGGAGATACGCAGTATTTT	CASSLPLPAGGDTQYF
.	.	TRBV29-1	TRBJ2-7	TGCAGCGTTGGTATTATCCAGACGACCGCCTCCAGGCTCGAGCAGTACTTC	CSVGIIQTTASRLEQYF
.	.	TRBV12-3/TRBV12-4	TRBJ2-2	TGTGCCAGCAGTCCGGGTCCTCGGACCGGGGAGCTGTTTTTT	CASSPGPRTGELFF
few	.	TRBV12-3/TRBV12-4	TRBJ1-6	TGTGCCAGCAGTTTCGGTCAGGATAATTCACCCCTCCACTTT	CASSFGQDNSPLHF
.	.	TRBV7-6	TRBJ2-7	TGTGCCAGCAGCCCCCTGTGGGGTACCTACGAGCAGTACTTC	CASSPLWGTYEQYF
.	TRBD2	TRBV10-3	TRBJ2-1	TGTGCCATCAGTGAGTCGCTTGGCGGGAGATACAATGAGCAGTTCTTC	CAISESLGGRYNEQFF
.	.	TRBV6-5	TRBJ1-5	TGTGCCAGCAGTTACTCGGCTAGCAATCAGCCCCAGCATTTT	CASSYSASNQPQHF
few	.	TRBV20-1	TRBJ1-1	TGCAGTGCTAGAGATTTTCTTCCTCCGGACCTTCTTGGGGGCACTGAAGCTTTCTTT	CSARDFLPPDLLGGTEAFF
.	.	TRBV11-2	TRBJ2-7	TGTGCCAGCAGAATGGGTTCAGGGACCTACGAGCAGTACTTC	CASRMGSGTYEQYF
.	.	TRBV5-1	TRBJ2-7	TGCGCCAGCAGCTTGGCCGGACAGCGGGTCGAGCAGTACTTC	CASSLAGQRVEQYF
.	TRBD1	TRBV20-1	TRBJ1-5	TGCAGTGCCACCGGACAGGCTACCCTTTCCAATCAGCCCCAGCATTTT	CSATGQATLSNQPQHF
few	.	TRBV7-9	TRBJ2-1	TGTGCCAGCAGCTCCCTCCGCGGGGGCTACTACAATGAGCAGTTCTTC	CASSSLRGGYYNEQFF
.	TRBD1	TRBV5-1	TRBJ2-1	TGCGCCAGCAGCCGCCCGGGACAGGGGACGTACAATGAGCAGTTCTTC	CASSRPGQGTYNEQFF
few	.	TRBV7-2	TRBJ2-3	TGTGCCAGCAGCTTAGCGGCAGGGTGGGGCACAGATACGCAGTATTTT	CASSLAAGWGTDTQYF
.	.	TRBV5-1	TRBJ2-2	TGCGCCAGCAGCTTGGTCTACGGGACAATAAATGCCGGGGAGCTGTTTTTT	CASSLVYGTINAGELFF
.	TRBD1	TRBV27	TRBJ1-2	TGTGCCAGCAGATTGAGGGACAGGGGGCACTATGGCTACACCTTC	CASRLRDRGHYGYTF
.	.	TRBV16	TRBJ2-7	TGTGCCAGCAGCCAATCCCCCGATAAGTACTACGAGCAGTACTTC	CASSQSPDKYYEQYF
.	TRBD1	TRBV27	TRBJ2-7	TGTGCCAGCAGTCCGTCGACAGGGTACGAGCAGTACTTC	CASSPSTGYEQYF
.	.	TRBV10-2	TRBJ2-7	TGCGCCAGCAGTGAGGGCCAGAGGTGGGAGCAGTACTTC	CASSEGQRWEQYF
few	.	TRBV18	TRBJ1-1	TGTGCCAGCTCACCCGTTAGAAACAGGGCTGGGACTGAAGCTTTCTTT	CASSPVRNRAGTEAFF
.	.	TRBV12-3/TRBV12-4	TRBJ1-5	TGTGCCAGCAGTGCCAAGGGGGACGGTCAGCCCCAGCATTTT	CASSAKGDGQPQHF
.	TRBD1	TRBV20-1	TRBJ2-2	TGCTGTGCTAGAGACCGGAGACAGGGATCGAACACCGGGGAGCTGTTTTTT	CCARDRRQGSNTGELFF
.	TRBD1	TRBV12-3/TRBV12-4	TRBJ2-4	TGTGCCAGCAGTGGGACAGGGTTCCTAGCCAAAAACATTCAGTACTTC	CASSGTGFLAKNIQYF
few	.	TRBV12-3/TRBV12-4	TRBJ2-7	TGTGCCAGCAGTTCACCACAGGTGGGCGAGCAGTACTTC	CASSSPQVGEQYF
few	TRBD2	TRBV20-1	TRBJ2-2	TGCAGTGCTATGCTAGCGGGGGGGACCGGGGAGCTGTTTTTT	CSAMLAGGTGELFF
few	.	TRBV12-3/TRBV12-4	TRBJ2-1	TGTGCCAGCCTGCTTCCGGGGAATGAGCAGTTCTTC	CASLLPGNEQFF
few	.	TRBV6-5	TRBJ1-4	TGTGCCAGCAGTTACGGGCAGGCTTTTAATGAAAAACTGTTTTTT	CASSYGQAFNEKLFF
.	TRBD1	TRBV9	TRBJ2-2	TGTGCCAGCAGCGTAGGGGGGACAGGGACAACCGGGGAGCTGTTTTTT	CASSVGGTGTTGELFF
few	.	TRBV4-3	TRBJ2-1	TGCGCCAGCAGCCAAGTGATGGGACTCTCCTACAATGAGCAGTTCTTC	CASSQVMGLSYNEQFF
.	TRBD1	TRBV28	TRBJ1-2	TGTGCCGCGCAGGGGGAAAACTATGGCTACACCTTC	CAAQGENYGYTF
few	TRBD2	TRBV5-1	TRBJ2-2	TGCGCCAGCAGCTTGATAGCGGGGAATGAAGCCGGGGAGCTGTTTTTT	CASSLIAGNEAGELFF
many	.	TRBV15	TRBJ1-3	TGTGCCACGGGACTCCGAGGGGGCTCTGGAAACACCATATATTTT	CATGLRGGSGNTIYF
.	.	TRBV5-1	TRBJ1-1	TGCGCCAGCAGCCGAGGGACGGCCGAACAAGCTTTCTTT	CASSRGTAEQAFF
.	TRBD2	TRBV5-1	TRBJ2-5	TGCGCCAGCAATCCAGCGGGGCACCCTTTTCAAGAGACCCAGTACTTC	CASNPAGHPFQETQYF